This entry features one T cell receptor beta chain sequence. Its antigen is currently unknown. These data originate in a study of shared clonotypes between healthy human individuals. The repertoire was sequenced with immunoSEQ multiplex PCR; TCRdb's copy has only in-frame clones and lacks some. The sample yields about 2.4 million clones, 85% to 95% seen once. The study, taken as a whole, reports: Though the depth was large, rarefaction showed that sorted-subset sequencing was incomplete.

The sequenced sample consisted of naive CD4+ T cells sorted from blood. Subset specified: CD45RA+ positively selected. This sequence originates from a man between 18 and 35 years old in good health.

As DNA, the CDR3 is TGTGCCAGCAGTTTTCCGTCCCTATACCCAGAAGGGAGAGAGACCCAGTACTTC. This codes for CASSFPSLYPEGRETQYF. The chain uses TRBV28 and TRBJ2-5, with D perhaps TRBD2 (5 bases). Trimming pared 3 bases from V and 4 bases from J, leaving 24 bases between. Germline lookup yields CDR1 MDHEN and CDR2 SYDVKM. CDR3 length: 18 amino acids.